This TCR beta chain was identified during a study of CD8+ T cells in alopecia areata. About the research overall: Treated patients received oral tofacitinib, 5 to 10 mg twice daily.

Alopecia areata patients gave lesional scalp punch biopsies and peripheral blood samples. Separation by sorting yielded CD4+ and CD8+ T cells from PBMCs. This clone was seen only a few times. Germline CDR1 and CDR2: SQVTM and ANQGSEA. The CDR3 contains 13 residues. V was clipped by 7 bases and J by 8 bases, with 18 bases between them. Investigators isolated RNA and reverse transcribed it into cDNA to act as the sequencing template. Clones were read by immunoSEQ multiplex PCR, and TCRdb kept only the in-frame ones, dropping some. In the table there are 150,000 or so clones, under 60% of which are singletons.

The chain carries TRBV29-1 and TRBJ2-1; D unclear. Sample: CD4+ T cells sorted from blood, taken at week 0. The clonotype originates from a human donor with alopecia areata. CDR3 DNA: TGCAGCGGGACCGGCCCGGCTAAAGATGAGCAGTTCTTC. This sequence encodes CSGTGPAKDEQFF.